A selection of T cell receptor beta chains follows, all from one sample in a study of molecular identifiers for immune sequencing clone quantification. TCRdb processed the PCR reads anew with MiXCR; each CDR3 protein has one entry. The data hold some 680,000 distinct CDR3 sequences, with roughly 23% observed a single time. The sample taken for sequencing was naive CD8+ T cells from blood, with Jurkat cell RNA spiked in. These receptors were collected from a human donor in good health. Some libraries in this study had Jurkat cell RNA spiked in. Both conserved end residues are part of each CDR3. D genes are given only for firm matches. Size tells how often a clone was seen (once, few, many) or the class of an expanded clone, and some rows leave it out.

D gene	clone size	V gene	J gene	CDR3 DNA	CDR3 protein
.	.	TRBV19	TRBJ2-1	TGTGCCAGTAGTCTCTTCGATGGGGGCAATGAGCAGTTCTTC	CASSLFDGGNEQFF
TRBD1	.	TRBV4-3	TRBJ1-2	TGCGCCAGCAGGGACAGGGGTGACTATGGCTACACCTTC	CASRDRGDYGYTF
.	.	TRBV7-2	TRBJ2-1	TGTGCCAGCACGACTCCTTACTTTTACAATGAGCAGTTCTTC	CASTTPYFYNEQFF
.	many	TRBV13	TRBJ2-5	TGTGCCAGCAGCTCTAATTTACTGGGCGGGCAAGAGACCCAGTACTTC	CASSSNLLGGQETQYF
.	.	TRBV27	TRBJ2-1	TGTGCCAGCAGTTTTATGGGACTGGGGTACAATGAGCAGTTCTTC	CASSFMGLGYNEQFF
.	few	TRBV19	TRBJ1-1	TGTGCCAGTAGTATAGATCCGGGGGGCAGCACTGAAGCTTTCTTT	CASSIDPGGSTEAFF
.	many	TRBV7-9	TRBJ1-5	TGTGCCAGCAGCTTAGGAGGTTGGGTCAATCAGCCCCAGCATTTT	CASSLGGWVNQPQHF
.	many	TRBV7-9	TRBJ1-1	TGTGCCAGCAGCTTCGAACTGGATACTGAAGCTTTCTTT	CASSFELDTEAFF
.	.	TRBV4-3	TRBJ2-1	TGCGCCAGCAGCCAAGATAGGGGCTTTTACAATGAGCAGTTCTTC	CASSQDRGFYNEQFF
TRBD2	many	TRBV7-2	TRBJ2-7	TGTGCCAGCAGCTTGCCCCCGGGACTAGCCCCCACCGAGCAGTACTTC	CASSLPPGLAPTEQYF
.	many	TRBV5-1	TRBJ2-7	TGCGCCAGCAGCTTGTCGGAGGGGGTCGAGCAGTACTTC	CASSLSEGVEQYF
.	.	TRBV12-3/TRBV12-4	TRBJ2-5	TGTGCCAGCCGGGACATCAATACTCCAGAGATCCAGTACTTC	CASRDINTPEIQYF
.	.	TRBV29-1	TRBJ2-7	TGCAGCGTTGTTTTGGTTGACTCCTACGAGCAGTACTTC	CSVVLVDSYEQYF
.	.	TRBV12-3/TRBV12-4	TRBJ2-7	TGTGCCAGCAGTCCCTTCAGGGGCGAGCAGTACTTC	CASSPFRGEQYF
.	.	TRBV5-6	TRBJ1-1	TGTGCCAGCAGCTGGGGGTTTGGAAACACTGAAGCTTTCTTT	CASSWGFGNTEAFF
TRBD1	many	TRBV20-1	TRBJ2-7	TGCAGTGCTAGGGGACAGCTTTTAAACTCCTACGAGCAGTACTTC	CSARGQLLNSYEQYF
.	many	TRBV4-3	TRBJ2-7	TGCGCCAGCAGCCAAGAAAAGGGCTACGAGCAGTACTTC	CASSQEKGYEQYF
.	many	TRBV4-1	TRBJ1-1	TGCGCCAGCAGCCAGCCAACAGGGTACGCTGAAGCTTTCTTT	CASSQPTGYAEAFF
.	.	TRBV6-1	TRBJ1-5	TGTACCAGCCGTAGGTGGGATCAGCCCCAGCATTTT	CTSRRWDQPQHF
TRBD1	few	TRBV7-3	TRBJ2-7	TGTGCCAGCAGCTTAAGTGGGACAGGGAAATCCTACGAGCAGTACTTC	CASSLSGTGKSYEQYF
.	few	TRBV3-1	TRBJ2-2	TGTGCCAGCAGCCACGGAAGGGGCGAGGGAGTGTCTACCGGGGAGCTGTTTTTT	CASSHGRGEGVSTGELFF
.	many	TRBV27	TRBJ1-4	TGTGCCAGCAGTTTTCGAGGGGTTAATGAAAAACTGTTTTTT	CASSFRGVNEKLFF
.	.	TRBV28	TRBJ2-6	TGTGCCAGCAGTTACGACAGGTCTGGGGCCAACGTCCTGACTTTC	CASSYDRSGANVLTF
TRBD1	.	TRBV7-9	TRBJ2-7	TGTGCCAGCACCTCCGGGACAGCCTACTACGGGCAGTACTTC	CASTSGTAYYGQYF